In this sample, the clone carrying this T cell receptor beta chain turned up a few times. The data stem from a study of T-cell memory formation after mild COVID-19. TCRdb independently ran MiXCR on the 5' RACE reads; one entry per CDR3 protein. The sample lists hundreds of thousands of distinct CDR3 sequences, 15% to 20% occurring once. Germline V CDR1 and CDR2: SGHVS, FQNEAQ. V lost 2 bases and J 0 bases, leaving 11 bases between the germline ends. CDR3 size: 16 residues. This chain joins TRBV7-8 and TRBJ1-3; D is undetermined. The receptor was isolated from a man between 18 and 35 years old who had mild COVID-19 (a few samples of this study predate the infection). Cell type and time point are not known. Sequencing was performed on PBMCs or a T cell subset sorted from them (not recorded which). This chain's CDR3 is CASSLFGPSSGNTIYF. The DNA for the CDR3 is TGTGCCAGCAGCTTATTCGGGCCCAGCTCTGGAAACACCATATATTTT.